Detailed here is one T cell receptor (beta chain). Its antigen is as yet unknown. At a deep level, the assay was run. Repertoires were generated with immunoSEQ multiplex PCR, while TCRdb's copy carries only in-frame clones and drops some. Altogether about 660,000 clones are present, 74% being singletons, with the ten largest covering approximately 1.8%. CDR3 length: 14 amino acids. Trimming pared 6 bases from V and 0 bases from J, leaving 11 bases between. Germline lookup yields CDR1 SGHTA and CDR2 FQGNSA. This sample is drawn from a study of shared clonotypes between healthy human individuals. General study points: The generation probabilities recorded for non-shared clonotypes fell below those of clonotypes shared by all four donors.

The chain carries TRBV7-2 and TRBJ1-1; D is unresolved. The receptor was isolated from a woman aged 25 to 39 in good health. The material sequenced was memory CD4+ T cells sorted from blood. Subset: CD45RA-negative fraction. CDR3 in DNA: TGTGCCAGCAGTCACGGGCGGTTGAACACTGAAGCTTTCTTT. It yields the protein CASSHGRLNTEAFF. The whole variable domain, remainder taken from reference TRBV7-2 and TRBJ1-1, is GAGVSQSPSNKVTEKGKDVELRCDPISGHTALYWYRQSLGQGLEFLIYFQGNSAPDKSGLPSDRFSAERTGGSVSTLTIQRTQQEDSAVYLCASSHGRLNTEAFFGQGTRLTVV.